This T cell receptor (beta chain) is drawn from a study of blood T cell repertoires in COVID-19. At the level of the study: Sources were T cells, B-cell-depleted T cells, or PBMCs; the material itself was cDNA or gDNA.

This CDR3 spans 14 amino acids. Deletions cut 0 bases from V and 4 bases from J, with 9 bases between. Germline V gene data show CDR1 as KGHSH and CDR2 as LQKENI. Using immunoSEQ multiplex PCR, the repertoire was profiled, and TCRdb retains in-frame clones only, with some absent. Among roughly 320,000 clones listed, over 75% were seen once. The source is a human donor in a cohort sampled during active COVID-19. V gene TRBV18 combines with J gene TRBJ1-1; D is unclear. The sequenced sample consisted of peripheral blood. CDR3 in amino acids: CASSPPGEPTEAFF. The CDR3 DNA is TGTGCCAGCTCACCACCCGGAGAACCCACTGAAGCTTTCTTT.